Sequencing of this T cell receptor beta chain was carried out in a study of T cells in Graves' hyperthyroidism and ophthalmopathy. General study points: From stable hyperthyroidism, ophthalmopathy was separated by a 13 V-J model.

To note about this clonotype: The target antigen is unknown. Compared with germline, one end of the junction differs, possibly owing to a read error.

CDR1 is SGHTA and CDR2 is FQGNSA in the germline V gene. This CDR3 spans 21 amino acids. Exclusions: uncontrolled infection, other autoimmune disease, pregnancy, lactation. Amplified TCR beta CDR3 regions came from RNA transcripts. HTBI primers were employed in a first-round RT-PCR of the TCR CDR3. TCRdb reprocessed the multiplex PCR reads with MiXCR, giving one entry per CDR3 protein. Among hundreds of thousands of distinct CDR3 sequences listed, roughly a third were seen once. The sample was blood. The chain carries TRBV7-2 and TRBJ1-1, with 7 bases fitting TRBD1. This clonotype originated in a woman between 35 and 50 years old with Graves' hyperthyroidism. The CDR3 reads CASSQERTRQGGTRRDTEAFF. The CDR3 nucleotides are TGCGCCAGCAGCCAAGAGAGAACTAGACAGGGAGGGACAAGAAGGGACACTGAAGCTTTCTTT.